The 9 T cell receptor beta chains given below trace back to one sample, sequenced in a study of Ad26.COV2.S vaccination and SARS-CoV-2 variants. Documented treatment: around 19 received Ad26.COV2.S at low or high dose, single or two shots; 5 received placebo; per-sample allocation not given. Vaccine and placebo recipients were sampled on day 63 after the first injection. Sequencing used immunoSEQ multiplex PCR; TCRdb keeps in-frame clones, though not all of them. The repertoire holds more than 300,000 clones, around 90% seen once, with 5.5% to 7% in the top ten. Sample: peripheral blood, taken in a trial of Ad26.COV2.S vaccine versus placebo. These receptor sequences come from a person between 18 and 60 years old who received the Ad26.COV2.S COVID-19 vaccine or a placebo.

The chain has TRBV28 and TRBJ2-3; no definite D call. The ends were cut back, 6 bases at V and 0 bases at J, with 19 bases in the middle. The CDR3 is 17 amino acids. The V gene's germline CDR1 is MDHEN and CDR2 SYDVKM. CDR3 sequence reads: CASSPLRLAFSTDTQYF. In nucleotides, the CDR3 is TGTGCCAGCAGCCCCCTCCGGTTAGCCTTTAGCACAGATACGCAGTATTTT.

The gene calls are TRBV28 and TRBJ2-7; D is possibly TRBD2 (6 bases). The germline CDR1 and CDR2 sequences are MDHEN and SYDVKM. The CDR3 sequence is 14 residues long. V was cut by 6 bases and J by 2 bases, with 14 bases left in between. The DNA for the CDR3 is TGTGCCAGCAGCCTGACCGGGAGACCCTACGAGCAGTACTTC. It is translated as CASSLTGRPYEQYF. The full variable domain, completed using reference TRBV28 and TRBJ2-7, is DVKVTQSSRYLVKRTGEKVFLECVQDMDHENMFWYRQDPGLGLRLIYFSYDVKMKEKGDIPEGYSVSREKKERFSLILESASTNQTSMYLCASSLTGRPYEQYFGPGTRLTVT.

This clone has only one observation. This chain connects TRBV7-2 to TRBJ2-7, with 8 nucleotides matching TRBD1. Germline-derived CDR1 and CDR2 are SGHTA and FQGNSA. This CDR3 contains 17 residues. V dropped 0 bases and J dropped 6; count of bases not matched to a gene: 13. Here the CDR3 reads CASSLAPAGGGVSEQYF. The CDR3, as DNA: TGTGCCAGCAGCTTAGCGCCGGCAGGGGGCGGTGTAAGCGAGCAGTACTTC.

There are a few counts of this clone. The chain employs TRBV27 and TRBJ1-2, with TRBD1 as a possible D gene (6 bases). Germline lookup yields CDR1 MNHEY and CDR2 SMNVEV (reference sequence). This CDR3 region has 16 residues. Trimming cost V 2 bases and J 4 bases, with 17 bases left between them. CDR3 loop: CASSLVARQATYGYTF. The DNA for the CDR3 is TGTGCCAGCAGTTTAGTCGCTCGACAGGCTACCTATGGCTACACCTTC.

The chain combines TRBV6-5 with TRBJ1-4; 7 nucleotides match TRBD1. The CDR3 length is 15 residues. The V segment lost 6 bases and the J segment 0 bases; nucleotides outside the gene matches: 4. The V gene's germline CDR1 is MNHEY and CDR2 SVGAGI. In nucleotides, the CDR3 is TGTGCCAGCAGGCCGGGACAGCCAACTAATGAAAAACTGTTTTTT. This translates into CASRPGQPTNEKLFF.

CDR3 amino acids: CASSQGGLAGGFHQETQYF. The CDR3 DNA follows: TGTGCCAGCAGCCAAGGGGGACTAGCGGGGGGTTTCCACCAAGAGACCCAGTACTTC. The chain uses TRBV14 and TRBJ2-5, with 15 bases matching TRBD2. J gave up 0 bases and V 1 base, and 6 bases lay outside the gene matches. From germline, CDR1 is SGHDN and CDR2 FVKESK. The CDR3 has 19 residues.

The chain has TRBV29-1 and TRBJ2-3; tentatively, D is TRBD2 (6 bases). Trimming pared 7 bases from V and 1 base from J, leaving 12 bases between. The CDR3 has 13 amino acids. Germline V gives CDR1 SQVTM, CDR2 ANQGSEA. CDR3 DNA sequence: TGCAGCGCCCTGCGGGGTGGCACAGATACGCAGTATTTT. Its translation: CSALRGGTDTQYF.

The rearrangement joins TRBV27 to TRBJ2-2; 7 bases line up with TRBD1. This CDR3 comprises 14 residues. Germline assignment: CDR1 MNHEY and CDR2 SMNVEV (reference sequence). Trimming removed 6 bases from V and 7 bases from J; junction bases left unmatched: 8. The CDR3 loop is CASRPQGVGGELFF. The CDR3 region has the DNA TGTGCCAGCAGACCCCAGGGGGTGGGCGGGGAGCTGTTTTTT.

In its sample, this clone was seen once. This chain joins TRBV18 and TRBJ2-5; D ambiguous. Trimming took 2 bases from V and 4 from J, leaving 8 bases between them. The CDR3 length is 13 residues. The V gene's germline CDR1 is KGHSH and CDR2 LQKENI. The CDR3 region is CASSPWPAETQYF. The CDR3 DNA is TGTGCCAGCTCACCATGGCCAGCAGAGACCCAGTACTTC.